A single sample is the source of the 30 T cell receptor beta chains below, sequenced in a study of blood T cell repertoires in COVID-19. Data came from immunoSEQ multiplex PCR; TCRdb stores just in-frame clones and leaves some out. The sample has some 190,000 clones; 76% are singletons. The specimen was peripheral blood. The receptors derive from a woman aged 45-60 years with active or convalescent COVID-19.

This chain joins TRBV28 and TRBJ2-3, with 10 bases matching TRBD1. The CDR3 totals 12 residues. CDR1 and CDR2 from the germline V gene are MDHEN and SYDVKM. The J segment lost 14 bases and the V segment lost 4 bases, leaving 6 bases of the junction unmatched. As DNA, the CDR3 is TGTGCCAGCAGTTCGGGACAGGGGAAGGGGTATTTT. Translating it yields CASSSGQGKGYF.

V gene TRBV7-9 combines with J gene TRBJ1-1; D is perhaps TRBD1 (5 bases). V lost 4 bases and J 6 bases, leaving 6 bases between the germline ends. This CDR3 comprises 11 residues. The germline V gene has CDR1 SEHNR and CDR2 FQNEAQ (reference sequence). In DNA form, the CDR3 reads TGTGCCAGCAGCTGGGGGGCTGAAGCTTTCTTT. Protein: CASSWGAEAFF.

The chain has TRBV2 and TRBJ2-5, with 8 bases fitting TRBD2. CDR3 length: 14 amino acids. J lost 12 bases, V lost 7 bases, and 16 bases had no gene match. Looked up from germline, CDR1 is SNHLY and CDR2 is FYNNEI. The CDR3 DNA reads as TGTGCCAGCAACGATTGGGGTAGCGGGGACCTAAAGTACTTC. Translated: CASNDWGSGDLKYF.

This chain joins TRBV7-3 and TRBJ2-4; the D is unclear. V shed 3 bases and J shed 3 bases, with 6 bases lying between them. This CDR3 region has 13 residues. Germline V lookup: CDR1 SGHTA, CDR2 FQGTGA. CDR3 DNA sequence: TGTGCCAGCAGCTTCCGCAGCAAAAACATTCAGTACTTC. Its protein is CASSFRSKNIQYF.

The V call is TRBV4-1, the J call TRBJ1-2, with TRBD1 matching over 7 bases. Looked up from germline, CDR1 is MGHRA and CDR2 is YSYEKL. The V segment lost 5 bases and the J segment 0 bases; nucleotides outside the gene matches: 3. The CDR3 loop spans 14 amino acids. The CDR3 sequence is CASSLDRTNYGYTF. In DNA form, the CDR3 reads TGCGCCAGCAGCTTGGACAGGACTAACTATGGCTACACCTTC.

This clone has just a few counts. The chain employs TRBV18 and TRBJ2-7; 7 nucleotides line up with TRBD2. Per the germline V gene, CDR1 is KGHSH and CDR2 is LQKENI. This CDR3 has 13 amino acids. The junction had 5 bases not matched to a gene; V was cut back by 4 bases and J by 5 bases. The CDR3 loop is CASSLTSFNEQYF. CDR3 bases: TGTGCCAGCTCACTGACTAGCTTTAACGAGCAGTACTTC.

This clone was counted between two and nine times. The chain combines TRBV28 with TRBJ1-4; 8 bases are a match to TRBD1. Germline V gene lookup returns CDR1 MDHEN and CDR2 SYDVKM. Losses at the gene ends were 4 bases for V and 7 bases for J; bases not matched to a gene: 8. The CDR3 is made up of 15 amino acids. The CDR3 DNA is TGTGCCAGCAGTTCGCCAGGGGGCGCGGGTGAAAAACTGTTTTTT. Its protein is CASSSPGGAGEKLFF.

In the case of this clone: At the DNA level, this CDR3 is encoded by other sequences in the same sample as well. V usage is TRBV30 and J usage is TRBJ1-4; no clear D. Trimming pared 0 bases from V and 8 bases from J, leaving 10 bases between. The length of the CDR3 is 13 residues. Germline V CDR1 and CDR2: GTSNPN, SVGIG (reference sequence). This CDR3 reads CAWSVRGWEKLFF. The DNA of the CDR3 is TGTGCCTGGAGTGTACGAGGGTGGGAAAAACTGTTTTTT.

The chain couples TRBV7-9 to TRBJ1-3; TRBD1 matches 7 bases. With V trimmed by 5 bases and J by 0 bases, 7 bases remained unmatched. The CDR3 is 16 residues long. CDR1 and CDR2 from the germline V gene are SEHNR and FQNEAQ (reference sequence). The CDR3 coding sequence is TGTGCCAGCAGCCTGGGACAGCCAGCCTCTGGAAACACCATATATTTT. This sequence encodes CASSLGQPASGNTIYF.

In this sample, this clone turned up many times. V is TRBV6-2 or TRBV6-3 and J is TRBJ1-1; 7 positions match TRBD1. Germline lookup yields CDR1 MNHEY and CDR2 SVGEGT. After removal of 5 bases from V and 0 bases from J, the junction contained 0 bases not matched to a gene. The CDR3 has 13 residues. CDR3 coding DNA: TGTGCCAGCAGTCAGGGGGTGAACACTGAAGCTTTCTTT. Translated: CASSQGVNTEAFF.

CDR3 bases: TGTGCCAGCAGTTTATTCACCGGACAGGGGGACTACGAGCAGTACTTC. Its protein is CASSLFTGQGDYEQYF. This chain connects TRBV28 to TRBJ2-7; 10 nucleotides align to TRBD1. The V gene end was trimmed by 1 base and the J gene end by 3 bases; junction bases not matched to a gene: 6. CDR1 MDHEN and CDR2 SYDVKM come from the germline V gene. The length of the CDR3 is 16 residues.

This clone was seen ten or more times. The rearrangement links TRBV10-3 to TRBJ1-6; 7 nucleotides agree with TRBD1. The CDR3 totals 13 residues. With 6 bases clipped from V and 5 bases from J, the junction kept 1 base outside the gene matches. Germline V CDR1 and CDR2: ENHRY, SYGVKD. The CDR3 DNA reads as TGTGCCATCAGAGGGGGCAATAATTCACCCCTCCACTTT. Amino acid sequence: CAIRGGNNSPLHF.

This clone was seen a handful of times. V usage is TRBV3-1 (or the pseudogene TRBV3-2) and J usage is TRBJ2-2; TRBD2 is a possible D gene (6 bases). Trimming shortened V by 1 base and J by 5 bases, and 11 bases separated the two germline ends. Germline loops: CDR1 LGHDT, CDR2 YNNKEL (reference sequence). This CDR3 contains 15 residues. The CDR3 bases are TGTGCCAGCAGCCAAGCGGGACTCCCGACCGGGGAGCTGTTTTTT. As protein: CASSQAGLPTGELFF.

The sample holds one count of this clone. The chain combines TRBV7-2 with TRBJ2-7; D is possibly TRBD2 (6 bases). CDR1 SGHTA and CDR2 FQGNSA come from the germline V gene. CDR3 length: 14 residues. The germline V and J ends were trimmed by 2 bases and 4 bases, with 12 bases remaining between them. CDR3 sequence (DNA): TGTGCCAGCAGCTTATCTGGCGGGGAATACGAGCAGTACTTC. It specifies CASSLSGGEYEQYF.

The J gene is TRBJ1-5, the V gene TRBV19; 8 positions match TRBD1. After removal of 6 bases from V and 5 bases from J, the junction contained 12 bases not matched to a gene. There are 16 residues in the CDR3. Looked up from germline, CDR1 is LNHDA and CDR2 is SQIVND (reference sequence). The CDR3 protein is CASRVLRTGTYQPQHF. The CDR3, as DNA: TGTGCCAGTAGGGTCTTAAGGACAGGGACGTATCAGCCCCAGCATTTT. Full variable domain (missing parts from reference TRBV19 and TRBJ1-5): DGGITQSPKYLFRKEGQNVTLSCEQNLNHDAMYWYRQDPGQGLRLIYYSQIVNDFQKGDIAEGYSVSREKKESFPLTVTSAQKNPTAFYLCASRVLRTGTYQPQHFGDGTRLSIL.

The chain combines TRBV5-6 with TRBJ2-7, with 8 bases fitting TRBD2. From germline, CDR1 is SGHDT and CDR2 YYEEEE. The CDR3 extends over 12 amino acids. Losses at the gene ends were 7 bases for V and 5 bases for J; bases not matched to a gene: 5. In nucleotides, the CDR3 is TGTGCCAGCGGGGGACTAGGTGACGAGCAGTACTTC. It is translated as CASGGLGDEQYF.

This chain uses TRBV20-1 with TRBJ2-7; 11 bases line up with TRBD2. The CDR3 has 15 residues. The V gene's germline CDR1 is DFQATT and CDR2 SNEGSKA (reference sequence). V lost 3 bases and J lost 0; bases outside the gene matches: 4. The DNA for the CDR3 is TGCAGTGCTAGTTACGGGACTAGCGGCTCCTACGAGCAGTACTTC. Translated, it gives CSASYGTSGSYEQYF.

This chain uses TRBV19 with TRBJ2-4; D possibly corresponds to TRBD2 (5 bases). Germline CDR1 reads LNHDA; CDR2 reads SQIVND (reference sequence). This CDR3 is built from 15 residues. V was shortened by 7 bases and J by 1 base, with 14 bases between the two germline ends. CDR3 in amino acids: CASTSTTGAKNIQYF. The CDR3 DNA reads as TGTGCCAGTACCTCCACCACGGGGGCCAAAAACATTCAGTACTTC.

V and J are TRBV28 and TRBJ1-3; D unclear. The CDR3 runs 15 residues. Germline CDR1 and CDR2: MDHEN and SYDVKM. V shed 3 bases and J shed 0 bases, with 9 bases lying between them. In nucleotides, the CDR3 is TGTGCCAGCAGTTTGGACTGGAGCTCTGGAAACACCATATATTTT. Residues: CASSLDWSSGNTIYF. Drawing the rest from reference TRBV28 and TRBJ1-3, the complete variable domain is DVKVTQSSRYLVKRTGEKVFLECVQDMDHENMFWYRQDPGLGLRLIYFSYDVKMKEKGDIPEGYSVSREKKERFSLILESASTNQTSMYLCASSLDWSSGNTIYFGEGSWLTVV.

This chain links TRBV2 with TRBJ2-7; TRBD1 is a possible D gene (6 bases). CDR3 length: 14 residues. Trimming took off 5 bases at V and 2 bases at J, with 13 bases between the two ends. The V gene's germline CDR1 is SNHLY and CDR2 FYNNEI. DNA for the CDR3: TGTGCCAGCAGTACACAGGGATCGACCTACGAGCAGTACTTC. It codes for CASSTQGSTYEQYF.

The chain recombines TRBV5-1 with TRBJ1-1, with unresolved D. V lost 1 base and J lost 0, with 13 bases in between. Germline V gene data show CDR1 as SGHRS and CDR2 as YFSETQ. The CDR3 is 16 residues long. The CDR3 DNA reads TGCGCCAGCAGCTTGTTTGTGGCAGGTCTGAACACTGAAGCTTTCTTT. This translates into CASSLFVAGLNTEAFF.

The chain joins TRBV5-1 to TRBJ2-3, with D possibly matching TRBD1 (5 bases). V gave up 0 bases and J gave up 6 bases, with 8 bases separating them. This CDR3 comprises 13 residues. Germline V gene sequence: CDR1 SGHRS, CDR2 YFSETQ. The CDR3 spells CASSLGGSDTQYF. CDR3 DNA: TGCGCCAGCAGCTTGGGGGGCAGCGATACGCAGTATTTT.

This chain links TRBV7-2 with TRBJ1-2; a weak D match, TRBD1 (5 bases). Per the germline V gene, CDR1 is SGHTA and CDR2 is FQGNSA. V lost 5 bases and J lost 4, with 20 bases in between. The CDR3 covers 16 residues. The DNA for the CDR3 is TGTGCCAGCAGCCCAACATCTAGGACACCCTTCTATGGCTACACCTTC. Amino acid sequence: CASSPTSRTPFYGYTF.

The V and J genes are TRBV4-3 and TRBJ2-5; TRBD1 aligns across 12 bases. V gave up 0 bases and J gave up 5 bases; unmatched junction bases: 4. This CDR3 contains 16 residues. Germline CDR1 and CDR2: LGHNA and YSLEER. The CDR3 DNA reads as TGCGCCAGCAGCCAAGATAGGGACAGGGGGCTCGAGACCCAGTACTTC. It specifies CASSQDRDRGLETQYF.

The chain employs TRBV9 and TRBJ2-1, with 8 bases identical to TRBD1. CDR1 is SGDLS and CDR2 is YYNGEE in the germline V gene. CDR3 length: 14 residues. With V trimmed by 3 bases and J by 6 bases, 5 bases remained unmatched. Written as DNA, the CDR3 is TGTGCCAGCAGCGAATATGGACAGGGCAATGAGCAGTTCTTC. It translates to CASSEYGQGNEQFF.

The rearrangement uses TRBV11-3 and TRBJ2-1; 11 bases line up with TRBD2. Germline loops: CDR1 SGHNT, CDR2 YENEEA. The trim removed 3 bases at V and 2 bases at J, leaving 9 bases unmatched. CDR3 size: 18 residues. For the CDR3, the DNA is TGTGCCAGCAGCTTTCTAGCGGGAGGAGGGTGTGCCTACAATGAGCAGTTCTTC. Amino acid sequence: CASSFLAGGGCAYNEQFF.

The table lists this clone with a count of one. This chain uses TRBV5-1 with TRBJ2-1; D gene uncertain. Germline V gives CDR1 SGHRS, CDR2 YFSETQ. Deletions cut 4 bases from V and 9 bases from J, with 17 bases between. This CDR3 has 14 amino acids. CDR3 region: CASSLGLGEVEQFF. CDR3 DNA: TGCGCCAGCAGCCTCGGGTTAGGAGAAGTTGAGCAGTTCTTC.

The J gene is TRBJ2-5, the V gene TRBV19; tentatively, D is TRBD2 (6 bases). CDR3 length: 15 residues. V gave up 7 bases and J gave up 2 bases, with 17 bases separating them. Germline V gives CDR1 LNHDA, CDR2 SQIVND (reference sequence). In DNA form, the CDR3 reads TGTGCCAGTAACCAAGGGCCGGGAGCACAAGAGACCCAGTACTTC. Its translation is CASNQGPGAQETQYF.

The V call is TRBV20-1, the J call TRBJ1-2; unclear D gene. Per the germline V gene, CDR1 is DFQATT and CDR2 is SNEGSKA (reference sequence). Trimming pared 2 bases from V and 5 bases from J, leaving 6 bases between. This CDR3 comprises 11 residues. The CDR3 bases are TGCAGTGCTAGACAGGATTATGGCTACACCTTC. Its protein is CSARQDYGYTF.

The chain has TRBV28 and TRBJ2-4, with D perhaps matching TRBD1 (5 bases). The CDR3 length is 16 residues. The ends were cut back, 1 base at V and 2 bases at J, with 12 bases in the middle. Germline V gene sequence: CDR1 MDHEN, CDR2 SYDVKM. CDR3 in DNA: TGTGCCAGCAGTTTATACGGCAGGGCTACCAAAAACATTCAGTACTTC. It codes for CASSLYGRATKNIQYF.